The clone carrying this T cell receptor (beta chain) was seen a handful of times. What it binds is not known. Universal primer sites and UMIs were introduced during 5'RACE template-switching synthesis of TCR cDNA. TCRdb re-derived calls from the 5' RACE reads in MiXCR, one entry per CDR3 protein. The sample includes some 220,000 distinct CDR3 sequences, 3% to 3.5% of them seen just once. This CDR3 contains 18 residues. Germline CDR1 reads DFQATT; CDR2 reads SNEGSKA (reference sequence). Trimming left V 6 bases short and J 0 bases short, with 24 bases between. The source of the sample is a study of T cells after yellow fever vaccination. General study findings and limits: Although most clonotypes did not, a small share appeared in both CD4 and CD8 compartments. Although the secondary response was weaker, it peaked faster, at day 5 versus 15. Most primary-vaccination clones recurred post-booster (nearly 98% CD4, 85% to 90% CD8).

This chain connects TRBV20-1 to TRBJ1-3; D perhaps matches TRBD1 (5 bases). The starting material was CD4+ T cells sorted from PBMCs, obtained 10 days after the yellow fever booster vaccination. The TCR comes from a man between 18 and 35 years old who received the YFV17D yellow fever vaccine. The CDR3 region is CSAGTVPRDVISGNTIYF. The DNA of the CDR3 is TGCAGTGCGGGGACTGTTCCGAGGGATGTAATCTCTGGAAACACCATATATTTT.